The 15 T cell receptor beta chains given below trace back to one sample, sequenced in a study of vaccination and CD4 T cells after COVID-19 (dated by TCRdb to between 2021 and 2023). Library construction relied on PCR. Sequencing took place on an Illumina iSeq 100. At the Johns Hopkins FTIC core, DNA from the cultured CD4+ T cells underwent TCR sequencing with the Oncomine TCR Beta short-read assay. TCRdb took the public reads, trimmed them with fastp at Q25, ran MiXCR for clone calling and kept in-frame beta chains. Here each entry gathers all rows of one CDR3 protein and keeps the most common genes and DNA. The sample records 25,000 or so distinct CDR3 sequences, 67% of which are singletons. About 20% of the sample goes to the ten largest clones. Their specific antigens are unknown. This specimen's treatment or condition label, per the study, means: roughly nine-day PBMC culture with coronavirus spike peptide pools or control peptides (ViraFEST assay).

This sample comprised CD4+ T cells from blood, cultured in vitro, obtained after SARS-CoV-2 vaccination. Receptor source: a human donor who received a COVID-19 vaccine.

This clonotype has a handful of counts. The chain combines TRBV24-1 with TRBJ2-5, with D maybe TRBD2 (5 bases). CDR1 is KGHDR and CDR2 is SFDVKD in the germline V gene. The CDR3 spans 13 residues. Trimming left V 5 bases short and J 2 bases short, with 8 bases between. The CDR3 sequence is CATSVGGQETQYF. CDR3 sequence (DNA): TGTGCCACCAGTGTAGGCGGGCAAGAGACCCAGTACTTC.

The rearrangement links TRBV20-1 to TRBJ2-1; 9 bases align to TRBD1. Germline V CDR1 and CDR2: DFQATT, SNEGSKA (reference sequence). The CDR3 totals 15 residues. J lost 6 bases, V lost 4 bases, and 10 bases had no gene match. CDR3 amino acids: CSAMSWDRASNEQFF. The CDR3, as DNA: TGCAGTGCTATGAGTTGGGACAGGGCGTCCAATGAGCAGTTCTTC.

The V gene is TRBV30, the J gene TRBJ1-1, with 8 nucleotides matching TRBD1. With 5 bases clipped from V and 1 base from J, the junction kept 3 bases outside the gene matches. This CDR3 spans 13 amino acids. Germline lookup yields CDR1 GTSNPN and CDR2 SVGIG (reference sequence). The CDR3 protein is CAWRQGANTEAFF. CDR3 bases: TGTGCCTGGCGTCAGGGGGCGAACACTGAAGCTTTCTTT. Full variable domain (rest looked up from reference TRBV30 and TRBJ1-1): SQTIHQWPATLVQPVGSPLSLECTVEGTSNPNLYWYRQAAGRGLQLLFYSVGIGQISSEVPQNLSASRPQDRQFILSSKKLLLSDSGFYLCAWRQGANTEAFFGQGTRLTVV.

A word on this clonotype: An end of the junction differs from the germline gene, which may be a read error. CDR3 nucleotides: TGTGCCATCAGTGGACTAGCGGGGGAAGATACGCAGTATTTT. Translated, it gives CAISGLAGEDTQYF. The chain couples TRBV6-1 to TRBJ2-3; 13 bases line up with TRBD2. Germline assignment: CDR1 MNHNS and CDR2 SASEGT. The CDR3 covers 14 residues.

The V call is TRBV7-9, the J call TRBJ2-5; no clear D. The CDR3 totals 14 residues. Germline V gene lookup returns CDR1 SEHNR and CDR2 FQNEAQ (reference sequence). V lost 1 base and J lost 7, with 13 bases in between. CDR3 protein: CASSLEPIDGTQYF. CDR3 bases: TGTGCCAGCAGCTTAGAACCAATTGACGGGACCCAGTACTTC. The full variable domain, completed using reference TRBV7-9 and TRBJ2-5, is DTGVSQNPRHKITKRGQNVTFRCDPISEHNRLYWYRQTLGQGPEFLTYFQNEAQLEKSRLLSDRFSAERPKGSFSTLEIQRTEQGDSAMYLCASSLEPIDGTQYFGPGTRLLVL.

The CDR3 coding sequence is TGTGCCAGCAGACAGGGGGGGAACACTGAAGCTTTCTTT. Translating gives CASRQGGNTEAFF. The V gene is TRBV12-3 or TRBV12-4, the J gene TRBJ1-1, with 8 bases identical to TRBD1. This CDR3 region has 13 residues. V lost 6 bases to trimming and J lost 1 base; unmatched junction nucleotides: 1.

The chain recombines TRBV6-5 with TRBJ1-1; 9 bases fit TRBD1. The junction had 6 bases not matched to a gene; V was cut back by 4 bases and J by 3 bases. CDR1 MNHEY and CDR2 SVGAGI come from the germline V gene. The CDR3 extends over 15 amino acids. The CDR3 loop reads CASSSYRGHDTEAFF. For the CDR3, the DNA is TGTGCCAGCAGTTCTTACAGGGGGCACGACACTGAAGCTTTCTTT.

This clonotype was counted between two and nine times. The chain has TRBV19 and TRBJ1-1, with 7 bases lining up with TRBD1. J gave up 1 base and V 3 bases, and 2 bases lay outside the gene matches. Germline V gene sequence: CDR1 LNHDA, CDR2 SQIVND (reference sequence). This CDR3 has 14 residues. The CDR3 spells CASSMGQSNTEAFF. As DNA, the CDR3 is TGTGCCAGTAGTATGGGACAGTCGAACACTGAAGCTTTCTTT. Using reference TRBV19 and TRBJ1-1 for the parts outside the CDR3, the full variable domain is DGGITQSPKYLFRKEGQNVTLSCEQNLNHDAMYWYRQDPGQGLRLIYYSQIVNDFQKGDIAEGYSVSREKKESFPLTVTSAQKNPTAFYLCASSMGQSNTEAFFGQGTRLTVV.

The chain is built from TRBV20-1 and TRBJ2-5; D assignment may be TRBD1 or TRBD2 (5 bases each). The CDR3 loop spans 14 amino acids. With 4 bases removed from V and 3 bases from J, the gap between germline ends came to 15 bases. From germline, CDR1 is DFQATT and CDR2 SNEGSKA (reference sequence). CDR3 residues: CSAKGRAEEETQYF. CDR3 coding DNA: TGCAGTGCTAAGGGGCGGGCTGAAGAAGAGACCCAGTACTTC.

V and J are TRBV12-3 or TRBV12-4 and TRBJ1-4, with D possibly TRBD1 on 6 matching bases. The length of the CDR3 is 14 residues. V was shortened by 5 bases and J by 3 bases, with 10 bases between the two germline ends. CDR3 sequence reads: CASSTGSSNEKLFF. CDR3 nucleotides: TGTGCCAGCAGTACAGGGTCGTCTAATGAAAAACTGTTTTTT.

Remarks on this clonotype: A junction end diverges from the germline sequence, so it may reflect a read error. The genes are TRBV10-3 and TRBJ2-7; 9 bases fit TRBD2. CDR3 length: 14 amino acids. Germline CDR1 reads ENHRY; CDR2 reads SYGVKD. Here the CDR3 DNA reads TGTGCCAGCAGTTACGAGCGGGGGGCCCCCGAGCAGTACTTC. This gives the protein CASSYERGAPEQYF.

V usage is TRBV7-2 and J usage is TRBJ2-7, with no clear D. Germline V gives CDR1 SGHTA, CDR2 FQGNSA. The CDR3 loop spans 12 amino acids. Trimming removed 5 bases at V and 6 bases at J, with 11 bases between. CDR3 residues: CASSPRGREQYF. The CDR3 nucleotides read TGTGCCAGCAGCCCCCGCGGACGCGAGCAGTACTTC.

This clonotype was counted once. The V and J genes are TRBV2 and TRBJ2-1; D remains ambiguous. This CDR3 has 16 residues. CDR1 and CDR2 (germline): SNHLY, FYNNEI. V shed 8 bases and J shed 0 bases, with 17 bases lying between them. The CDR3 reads CASQGAVDHSYNEQFF. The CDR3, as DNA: TGTGCCAGCCAAGGCGCGGTGGACCACTCCTACAATGAGCAGTTCTTC.

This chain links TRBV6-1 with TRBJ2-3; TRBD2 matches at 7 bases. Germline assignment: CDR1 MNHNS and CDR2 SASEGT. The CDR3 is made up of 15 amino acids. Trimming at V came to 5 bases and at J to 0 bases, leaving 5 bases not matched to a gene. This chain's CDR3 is CASSPSGESTDTQYF. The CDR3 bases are TGTGCCAGCAGTCCAAGCGGGGAAAGCACAGATACGCAGTATTTT.

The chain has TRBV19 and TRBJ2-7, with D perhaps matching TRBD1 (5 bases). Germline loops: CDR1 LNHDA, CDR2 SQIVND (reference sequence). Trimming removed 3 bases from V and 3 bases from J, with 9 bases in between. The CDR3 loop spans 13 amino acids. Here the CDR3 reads CASSIRVFYEQYF. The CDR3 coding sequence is TGTGCCAGTAGTATCAGGGTTTTCTACGAGCAGTACTTC.